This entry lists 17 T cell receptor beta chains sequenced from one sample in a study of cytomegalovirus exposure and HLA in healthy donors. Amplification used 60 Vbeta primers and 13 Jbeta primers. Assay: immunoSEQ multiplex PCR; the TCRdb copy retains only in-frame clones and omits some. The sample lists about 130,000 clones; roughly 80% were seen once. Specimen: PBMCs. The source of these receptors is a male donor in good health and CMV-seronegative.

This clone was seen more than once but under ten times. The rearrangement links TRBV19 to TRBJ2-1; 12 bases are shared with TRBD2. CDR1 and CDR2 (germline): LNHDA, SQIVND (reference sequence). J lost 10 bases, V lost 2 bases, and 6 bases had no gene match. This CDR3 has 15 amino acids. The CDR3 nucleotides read TGTGCCAGTAGTATACTAGCGGGGGGGCTTAGGGAGCAGTTCTTC. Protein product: CASSILAGGLREQFF.

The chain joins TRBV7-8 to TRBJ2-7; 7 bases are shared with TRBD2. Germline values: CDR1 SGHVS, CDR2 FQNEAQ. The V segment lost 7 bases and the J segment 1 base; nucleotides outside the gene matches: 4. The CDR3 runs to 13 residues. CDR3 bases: TGTGCCAGCACCCGCGGGGGATCCTACGAGCAGTACTTC. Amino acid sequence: CASTRGGSYEQYF.

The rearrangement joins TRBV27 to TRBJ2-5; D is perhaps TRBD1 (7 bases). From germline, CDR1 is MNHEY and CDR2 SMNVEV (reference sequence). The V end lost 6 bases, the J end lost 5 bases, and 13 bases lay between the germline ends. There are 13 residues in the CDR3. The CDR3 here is CASSQPGGETQYF. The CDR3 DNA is TGTGCCAGCAGCCAACCAGGGGGGGAGACCCAGTACTTC.

The CDR3 DNA reads TGTGCCTGGAATCACGGGGAGGACGAGCAGTACTTC. Residues: CAWNHGEDEQYF. V and J are TRBV30 and TRBJ2-7; TRBD2 is a possible D gene (6 bases). The V end lost 4 bases, the J end lost 5 bases, and 12 bases lay between the germline ends. This CDR3 comprises 12 residues. Germline V gene data show CDR1 as GTSNPN and CDR2 as SVGIG (reference sequence).

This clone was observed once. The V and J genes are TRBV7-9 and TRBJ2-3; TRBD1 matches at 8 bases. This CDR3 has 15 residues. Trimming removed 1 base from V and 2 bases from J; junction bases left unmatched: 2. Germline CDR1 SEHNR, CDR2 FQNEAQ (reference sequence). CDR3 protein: CASSLGQGYTDTQYF. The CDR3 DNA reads TGTGCCAGCAGCTTAGGACAGGGGTACACAGATACGCAGTATTTT. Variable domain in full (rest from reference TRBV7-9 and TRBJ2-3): DTGVSQNPRHKITKRGQNVTFRCDPISEHNRLYWYRQTLGQGPEFLTYFQNEAQLEKSRLLSDRFSAERPKGSFSTLEIQRTEQGDSAMYLCASSLGQGYTDTQYFGPGTRLTVL.

CDR3 bases: TGTGCCAGCAGCTCCCCACCCGGGGGGAGATCGAACGTAGATACGCAGTATTTT. This sequence encodes CASSSPPGGRSNVDTQYF. This chain links TRBV7-9 with TRBJ2-3, with TRBD2 identical over 7 bases. The CDR3 runs 18 residues. With V trimmed by 4 bases and J by 5 bases, 18 bases remained unmatched. In germline, CDR1 is SEHNR, CDR2 FQNEAQ (reference sequence).

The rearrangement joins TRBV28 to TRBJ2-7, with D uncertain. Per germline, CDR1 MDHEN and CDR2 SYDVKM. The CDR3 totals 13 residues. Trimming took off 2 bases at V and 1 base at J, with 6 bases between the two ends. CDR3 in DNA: TGTGCCAGCAGTTTAAGCGTTTCCTACGAGCAGTACTTC. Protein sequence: CASSLSVSYEQYF.

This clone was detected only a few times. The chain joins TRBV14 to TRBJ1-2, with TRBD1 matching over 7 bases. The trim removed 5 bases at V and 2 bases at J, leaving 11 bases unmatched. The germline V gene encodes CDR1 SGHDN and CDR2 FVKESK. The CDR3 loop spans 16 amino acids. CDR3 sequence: CASSEAGQAINYGYTF. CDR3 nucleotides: TGTGCCAGCAGCGAGGCCGGACAGGCCATCAACTATGGCTACACCTTC.

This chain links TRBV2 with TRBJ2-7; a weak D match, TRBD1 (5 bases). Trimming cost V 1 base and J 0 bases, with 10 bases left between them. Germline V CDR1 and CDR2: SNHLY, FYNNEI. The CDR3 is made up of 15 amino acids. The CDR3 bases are TGTGCCAGCAGTGAAGAAGGGGCGATCTCCTACGAGCAGTACTTC. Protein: CASSEEGAISYEQYF.

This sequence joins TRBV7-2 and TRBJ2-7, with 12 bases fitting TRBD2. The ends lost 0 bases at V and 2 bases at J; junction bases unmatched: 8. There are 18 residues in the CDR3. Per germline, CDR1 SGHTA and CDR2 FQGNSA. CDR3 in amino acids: CASSLAVLAGGLAYEQYF. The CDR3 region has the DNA TGTGCCAGCAGCTTAGCGGTACTAGCGGGGGGCCTGGCCTACGAGCAGTACTTC. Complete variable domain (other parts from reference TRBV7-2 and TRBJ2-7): GAGVSQSPSNKVTEKGKDVELRCDPISGHTALYWYRQSLGQGLEFLIYFQGNSAPDKSGLPSDRFSAERTGGSVSTLTIQRTQQEDSAVYLCASSLAVLAGGLAYEQYFGPGTRLTVT.

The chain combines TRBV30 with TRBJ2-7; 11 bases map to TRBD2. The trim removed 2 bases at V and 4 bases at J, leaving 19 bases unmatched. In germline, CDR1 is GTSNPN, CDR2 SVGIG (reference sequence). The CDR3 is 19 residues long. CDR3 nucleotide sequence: TGTGCCTGGAGTACCCCACAAATTGTTAGCGGGAGGGCCGGATACGAGCAGTACTTC. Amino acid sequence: CAWSTPQIVSGRAGYEQYF.

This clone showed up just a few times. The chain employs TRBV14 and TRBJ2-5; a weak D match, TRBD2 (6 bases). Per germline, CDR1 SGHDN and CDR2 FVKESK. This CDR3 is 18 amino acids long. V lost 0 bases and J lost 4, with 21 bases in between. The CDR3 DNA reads TGTGCCAGCAGCCAAGATTGGAGGTTTGGCGGGACTCGAGAGACCCAGTACTTC. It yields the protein CASSQDWRFGGTRETQYF.

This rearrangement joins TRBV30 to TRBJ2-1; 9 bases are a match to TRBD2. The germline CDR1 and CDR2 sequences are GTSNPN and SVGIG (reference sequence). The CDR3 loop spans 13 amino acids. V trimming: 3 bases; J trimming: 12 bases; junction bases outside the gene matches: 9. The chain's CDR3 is CAWRISGSFGQFF. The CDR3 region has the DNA TGTGCCTGGAGGATTAGCGGGAGTTTTGGGCAGTTCTTC.

The CDR3 DNA reads as TGCGCCAGCAGCTTGGTGGAGTTATCGTCTGGAAACACCATATATTTT. Translating it yields CASSLVELSSGNTIYF. The chain is built from TRBV5-1 and TRBJ1-3; D is ambiguous. This CDR3 has 16 residues. V was pared by 0 bases and J by 1 base, with 11 bases between. CDR1 SGHRS and CDR2 YFSETQ come from the germline V gene.

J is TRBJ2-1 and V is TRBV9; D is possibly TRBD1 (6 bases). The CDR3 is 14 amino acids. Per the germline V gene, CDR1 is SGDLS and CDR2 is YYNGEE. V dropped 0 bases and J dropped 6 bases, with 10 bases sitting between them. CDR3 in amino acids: CASSVAGAGNEQFF. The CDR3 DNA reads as TGTGCCAGCAGCGTAGCAGGGGCCGGCAATGAGCAGTTCTTC.

The CDR3 nucleotides read TGTGCCAGCAGTGAATGGACAGGCTATGGCTACACCTTC. Amino acid sequence: CASSEWTGYGYTF. The chain uses TRBV6-1 and TRBJ1-2; 7 nucleotides agree with TRBD1. After removal of 2 bases from V and 4 bases from J, the junction contained 1 base not matched to a gene. The CDR3 totals 13 residues. CDR1 MNHNS and CDR2 SASEGT come from the germline V gene.

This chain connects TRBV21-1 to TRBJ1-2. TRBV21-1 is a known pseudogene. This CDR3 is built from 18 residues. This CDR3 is CASSKPSEGPLANYGYTF. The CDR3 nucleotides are TGTGCCAGCAGCAAACCTTCAGAGGGTCCCCTGGCTAACTATGGCTACACCTTC.